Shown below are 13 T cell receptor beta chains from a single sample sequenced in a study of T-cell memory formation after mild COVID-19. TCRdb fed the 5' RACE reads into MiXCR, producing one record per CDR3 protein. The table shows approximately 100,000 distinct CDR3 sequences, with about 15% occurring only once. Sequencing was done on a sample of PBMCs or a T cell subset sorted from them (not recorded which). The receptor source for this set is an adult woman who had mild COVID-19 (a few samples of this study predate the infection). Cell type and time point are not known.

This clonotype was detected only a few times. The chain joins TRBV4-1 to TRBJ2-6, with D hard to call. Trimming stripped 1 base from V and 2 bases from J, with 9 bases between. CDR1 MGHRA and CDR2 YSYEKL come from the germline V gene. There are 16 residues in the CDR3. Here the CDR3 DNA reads TGCGCCAGCAGCCAAGCTCGGTTGACTGGGGCCAACGTCCTGACTTTC. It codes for CASSQARLTGANVLTF.

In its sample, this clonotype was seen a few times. As DNA, the CDR3 is TGCGCCAGCACAGGGAGGAACACCGGGGAGCTGTTTTTT. This sequence encodes CASTGRNTGELFF. The V and J genes are TRBV23-1 and TRBJ2-2; perhaps D is TRBD1 or TRBD2 (5 bases each). TRBV23-1 qualifies as an ORF whose function is uncertain. V lost 7 bases to trimming and J lost 1 base, with 7 bases between them. This CDR3 is built from 13 residues.

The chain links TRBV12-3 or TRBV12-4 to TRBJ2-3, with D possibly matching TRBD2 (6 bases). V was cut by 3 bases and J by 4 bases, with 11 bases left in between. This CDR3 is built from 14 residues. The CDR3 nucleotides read TGTGCCAGCAGTTTGATGTCGGGGGCAGATACGCAGTATTTT. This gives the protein CASSLMSGADTQYF.

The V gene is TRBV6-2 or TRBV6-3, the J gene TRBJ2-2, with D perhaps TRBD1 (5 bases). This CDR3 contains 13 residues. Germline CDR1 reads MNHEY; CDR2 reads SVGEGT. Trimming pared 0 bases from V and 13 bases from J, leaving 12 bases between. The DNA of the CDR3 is TGTGCCAGCAGTTACTCTCACCCAGGGTCGCTGTTTTTT. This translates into CASSYSHPGSLFF.

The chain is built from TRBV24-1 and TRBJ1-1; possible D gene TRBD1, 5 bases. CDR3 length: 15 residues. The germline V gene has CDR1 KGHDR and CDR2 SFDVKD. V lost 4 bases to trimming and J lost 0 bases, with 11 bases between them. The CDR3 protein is CATSEGTGLNTEAFF. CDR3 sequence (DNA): TGTGCCACCAGTGAGGGAACAGGTTTGAACACTGAAGCTTTCTTT.

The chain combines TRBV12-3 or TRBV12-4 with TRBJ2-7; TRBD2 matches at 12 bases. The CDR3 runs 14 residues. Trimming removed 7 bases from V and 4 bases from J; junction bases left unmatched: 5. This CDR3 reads CASTLAGGSYEQYF. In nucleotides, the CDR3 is TGTGCCAGCACCCTAGCGGGAGGGTCGTACGAGCAGTACTTC.

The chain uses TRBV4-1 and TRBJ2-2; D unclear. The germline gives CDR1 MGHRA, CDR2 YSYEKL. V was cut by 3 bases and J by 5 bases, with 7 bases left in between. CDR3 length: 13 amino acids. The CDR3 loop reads CASSHDLTGELFF. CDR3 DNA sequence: TGCGCCAGCAGCCATGACTTGACCGGGGAGCTGTTTTTT.

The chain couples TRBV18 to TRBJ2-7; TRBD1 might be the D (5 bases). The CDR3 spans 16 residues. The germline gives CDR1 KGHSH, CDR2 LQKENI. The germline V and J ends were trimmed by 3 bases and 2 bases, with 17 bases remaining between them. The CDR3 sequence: CASSPDSPNFTYEQYF. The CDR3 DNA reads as TGTGCCAGCTCACCCGACAGCCCCAACTTCACCTACGAGCAGTACTTC. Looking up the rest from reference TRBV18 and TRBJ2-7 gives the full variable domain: NAGVMQNPRHLVRRRGQEARLRCSPMKGHSHVYWYRQLPEEGLKFMVYLQKENIIDESGMPKERFSAEFPKEGPSILRIQQVVRGDSAAYFCASSPDSPNFTYEQYFGPGTRLTVT.

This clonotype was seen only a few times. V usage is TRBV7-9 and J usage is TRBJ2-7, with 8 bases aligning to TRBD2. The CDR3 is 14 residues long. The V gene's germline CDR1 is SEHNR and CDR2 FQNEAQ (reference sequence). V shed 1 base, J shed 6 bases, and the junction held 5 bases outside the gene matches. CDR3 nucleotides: TGTGCCAGCAGCTTAGAGGTAGCGGGACTCGAGCAGTACTTC. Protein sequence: CASSLEVAGLEQYF.

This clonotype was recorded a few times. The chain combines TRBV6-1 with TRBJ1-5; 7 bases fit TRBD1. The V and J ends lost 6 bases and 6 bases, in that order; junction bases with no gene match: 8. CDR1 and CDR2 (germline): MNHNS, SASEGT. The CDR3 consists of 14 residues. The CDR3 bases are TGTGCCAGCAGGGACAGGCCAGGAAGTCAGCCCCAGCATTTT. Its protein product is CASRDRPGSQPQHF.

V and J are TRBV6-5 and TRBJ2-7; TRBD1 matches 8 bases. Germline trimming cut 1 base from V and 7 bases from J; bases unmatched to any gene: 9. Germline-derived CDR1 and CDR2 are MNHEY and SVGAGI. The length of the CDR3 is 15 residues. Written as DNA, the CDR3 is TGTGCCAGCAGTTACTTGAACGGACAGGGTCGTGAGCAGTACTTC. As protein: CASSYLNGQGREQYF.

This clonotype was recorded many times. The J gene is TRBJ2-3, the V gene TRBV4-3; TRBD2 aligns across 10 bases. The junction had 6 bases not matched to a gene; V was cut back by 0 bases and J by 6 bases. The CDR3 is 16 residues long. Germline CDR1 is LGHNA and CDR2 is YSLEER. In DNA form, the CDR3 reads TGCGCCAGCAGCCAAGAGGCTAGCGGGAGTGTGGATACGCAGTATTTT. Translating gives CASSQEASGSVDTQYF.

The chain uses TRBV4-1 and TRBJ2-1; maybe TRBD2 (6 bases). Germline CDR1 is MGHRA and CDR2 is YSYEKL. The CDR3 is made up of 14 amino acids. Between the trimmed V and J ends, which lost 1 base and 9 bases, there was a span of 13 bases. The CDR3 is CASSQVPGATEQFF. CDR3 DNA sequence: TGCGCCAGCAGCCAAGTGCCGGGAGCTACTGAGCAGTTCTTC.